This record concerns one T cell receptor (beta chain) sequence. Its antigen is undetermined. Genomic DNA of each subset was evenly split across several immunoSEQ plates. Sequencing used immunoSEQ multiplex PCR; TCRdb keeps in-frame clones, though not all of them. The sample has about 2 million clones, over 85% seen once. This sample stems from a study of shared clonotypes between healthy human individuals. Study-wide results and limits: In a handful of donors, about 5% of naive CD4 clonotypes appeared in common.

This CDR3 is built from 14 residues. The V and J ends lost 7 bases and 2 bases, in that order; junction bases with no gene match: 3. Germline CDR1 MNHGY, CDR2 SAAAGT. This clonotype originated in a man between 18 and 35 years old in good health. The genes are TRBV6-8 and TRBJ2-7, with 12 positions matching TRBD1. Sequencing used naive CD4+ T cells sorted from blood. The sample's subset: CD45RA+ positively selected. In DNA, the CDR3 is TGTGCCAGCATTAGGGACAGGGGGCCCTACGAGCAGTACTTC. This sequence encodes CASIRDRGPYEQYF.